This TCR beta chain stems from a study of beta chain features in type 1 diabetes. Investigators reverse transcribed all isolated RNA, so they sequenced expressed TCRB transcripts. The assay was immunoSEQ multiplex PCR, and TCRdb's table has in-frame clones only and misses some. The sample yields about 350,000 clones, around 20% seen once. This CDR3 is 13 amino acids long. The germline V gene encodes CDR1 SGHTA and CDR2 FQGNSA. The germline V and J ends were trimmed by 2 bases and 3 bases, with 5 bases remaining between them. The sequenced sample was naive CD4+ T cells from blood. The receptor was derived from a woman in her late teens or twenties in good health. The chain is built from TRBV7-2 and TRBJ1-5; D is ambiguous. The CDR3 sequence is CASSLRDNQPQHF. CDR3 nucleotides: TGTGCCAGCAGCTTACGGGACAATCAGCCCCAGCATTTT.